Listed below are T cell receptor beta chains from one sample, sequenced in a study of blood T cell repertoires in COVID-19. TCRdb keeps only in-frame clones here, not all; method: immunoSEQ multiplex PCR. The table has tens of thousands of clones, about 80% seen once; the top ten hold approximately 12%. The specimen sequenced was peripheral blood. Receptors were obtained from an older man with acute or convalescent COVID-19. The CDR3 runs from the conserved cysteine through the conserved F or W. The order of the fields is J gene, clone size, V gene, D gene, CDR3 protein, CDR3 DNA. The D gene is left open where the match is weak. Where a row states a size, it is once, few, many or the class of an expanded clone; other rows omit it.

j_call: TRBJ2-5
clone_size: NA
v_call: TRBV3-1/TRBV3-2
d_call: NA
cdr3_aa: CASSQTQETQYF
cdr3_nt: TGTGCCAGCAGCCAAACTCAAGAGACCCAGTACTTC

j_call: TRBJ2-1
clone_size: NA
v_call: TRBV7-3
d_call: NA
cdr3_aa: CASSSTPRDSYNEQFF
cdr3_nt: TGTGCCAGCAGCTCTACGCCCCGGGATTCCTACAATGAGCAGTTCTTC

j_call: TRBJ1-4
clone_size: NA
v_call: TRBV27
d_call: NA
cdr3_aa: CASSLLGGSNEKLFF
cdr3_nt: TGTGCCAGCAGTTTATTGGGAGGTTCTAATGAAAAACTGTTTTTT

j_call: TRBJ1-1
clone_size: NA
v_call: TRBV10-3
d_call: TRBD1
cdr3_aa: CAISESGQGVPAFF
cdr3_nt: TGTGCCATCAGTGAGTCCGGGCAGGGGGTGCCTGCTTTCTTT

j_call: TRBJ1-1
clone_size: few
v_call: TRBV12-3/TRBV12-4
d_call: NA
cdr3_aa: CASSLSSTEAFF
cdr3_nt: TGTGCCAGCAGTTTAAGTAGCACTGAAGCTTTCTTT

j_call: TRBJ1-1
clone_size: once
v_call: TRBV7-9
d_call: TRBD1
cdr3_aa: CASSERDREAFF
cdr3_nt: TGTGCCAGCAGCGAAAGGGACAGAGAAGCTTTCTTT

j_call: TRBJ2-1
clone_size: NA
v_call: TRBV15
d_call: NA
cdr3_aa: CATSVLDSYNEQFF
cdr3_nt: TGTGCCACCAGCGTCCTGGACTCTTACAATGAGCAGTTCTTC

j_call: TRBJ2-7
clone_size: NA
v_call: TRBV9
d_call: TRBD1
cdr3_aa: CASSVTGTEYEQYF
cdr3_nt: TGTGCCAGCAGCGTTACCGGGACAGAATACGAGCAGTACTTC

j_call: TRBJ1-5
clone_size: NA
v_call: TRBV6-1
d_call: TRBD1
cdr3_aa: CASSEAGGGQPQHF
cdr3_nt: TGTGCCAGCAGTGAAGCAGGGGGCGGTCAGCCCCAGCATTTT

j_call: TRBJ1-1
clone_size: NA
v_call: TRBV29-1
d_call: NA
cdr3_aa: CSVERGSTEAFF
cdr3_nt: TGCAGCGTTGAAAGAGGGTCCACTGAAGCTTTCTTT

j_call: TRBJ2-5
clone_size: NA
v_call: TRBV9
d_call: TRBD2
cdr3_aa: CASSVGVGLAGSGGETQYF
cdr3_nt: TGTGCCAGCAGCGTAGGGGTGGGACTAGCGGGGTCCGGAGGAGAGACCCAGTACTTC

j_call: TRBJ2-7
clone_size: NA
v_call: TRBV15
d_call: TRBD2
cdr3_aa: CATSREGGGSYEQYF
cdr3_nt: TGTGCCACCAGCAGAGAGGGCGGGGGCTCCTACGAGCAGTACTTC

j_call: TRBJ2-3
clone_size: NA
v_call: TRBV6-4
d_call: NA
cdr3_aa: CASSDSASGTQYF
cdr3_nt: TGTGCCAGCAGTGACTCGGCTTCAGGGACGCAGTATTTT

j_call: TRBJ2-4
clone_size: NA
v_call: TRBV29-1
d_call: NA
cdr3_aa: CSAEGTYKNIQYF
cdr3_nt: TGCAGCGCAGAAGGGACTTACAAAAACATTCAGTACTTC

j_call: TRBJ2-1
clone_size: NA
v_call: TRBV5-1
d_call: NA
cdr3_aa: CASSSTPGGQEEQFF
cdr3_nt: TGCGCCAGCAGCTCTACCCCGGGGGGACAGGAAGAGCAGTTCTTC

j_call: TRBJ2-7
clone_size: NA
v_call: TRBV2
d_call: TRBD1
cdr3_aa: CASSEKFRLGGNEQYF
cdr3_nt: TGTGCCAGCAGTGAAAAGTTCAGGTTAGGGGGCAACGAGCAGTACTTC

j_call: TRBJ2-2
clone_size: NA
v_call: TRBV19
d_call: TRBD1
cdr3_aa: CASRPGQENTGELFF
cdr3_nt: TGTGCCAGTAGACCGGGACAGGAGAACACCGGGGAGCTGTTTTTT

j_call: TRBJ2-3
clone_size: NA
v_call: TRBV10-1
d_call: NA
cdr3_aa: CASSARGNTDTQYF
cdr3_nt: TGCGCCAGCAGTGCGCGGGGAAACACAGATACGCAGTATTTT

j_call: TRBJ2-2
clone_size: NA
v_call: TRBV6-5
d_call: NA
cdr3_aa: CASSSDLQGWSGELFF
cdr3_nt: TGTGCCAGCAGTTCCGACCTACAGGGTTGGTCCGGGGAGCTGTTTTTT

j_call: TRBJ2-7
clone_size: NA
v_call: TRBV5-1
d_call: NA
cdr3_aa: CASSLGERFNYEQYF
cdr3_nt: TGCGCCAGCAGCTTGGGGGAGAGATTCAACTACGAGCAGTACTTC

j_call: TRBJ2-6
clone_size: NA
v_call: TRBV5-1
d_call: NA
cdr3_aa: CASSTFPSGANVLTF
cdr3_nt: TGCGCCAGCAGCACATTCCCCTCTGGGGCCAACGTCCTGACTTTC

j_call: TRBJ2-6
clone_size: NA
v_call: TRBV11-1
d_call: NA
cdr3_aa: CASSFGSSGANVLTF
cdr3_nt: TGTGCCAGCAGCTTTGGCAGCTCTGGGGCCAACGTCCTGACTTTC

j_call: TRBJ2-7
clone_size: NA
v_call: TRBV6-5
d_call: NA
cdr3_aa: CASSPGPSPYEQYF
cdr3_nt: TGTGCCAGCAGCCCCGGTCCCTCACCTTACGAGCAGTACTTC

j_call: TRBJ1-5
clone_size: NA
v_call: TRBV27
d_call: NA
cdr3_aa: CASSEGAGQPQHF
cdr3_nt: TGTGCCAGCAGCGAGGGCGCTGGACAGCCCCAGCATTTT

j_call: TRBJ1-5
clone_size: NA
v_call: TRBV5-1
d_call: TRBD1
cdr3_aa: CASSAGQGNSQPQHF
cdr3_nt: TGCGCCAGCAGCGCGGGACAGGGGAATAGTCAGCCCCAGCATTTT